The sequence of this T cell receptor (beta chain) was determined in a study of T-cell reconstitution after alpha-beta-depleted transplantation in children. Study-level results: The main origin of T-cell counts and diversity one year after transplant was newly produced T cells.

The sample holds many counts of this clonotype. The antigen remains unidentified. The V and J ends lost 3 bases and 1 base, in that order; junction bases with no gene match: 6. The CDR3 contains 16 residues. Unique molecular identifiers were incorporated when the TCRbeta library was constructed. A single record per CDR3 protein comes from TCRdb applying MiXCR to the PCR reads. This sample has about 490,000 distinct CDR3 sequences, with roughly 10% found just once. The V gene is TRBV12-3 or TRBV12-4, the J gene TRBJ2-1; 7 bases agree with TRBD2. This clonotype was sampled from a child younger than 10 with inherited bone marrow failure, due to receive a stem cell transplant. Sample: PBMCs, taken before TCRalphabeta/CD19-depleted stem cell transplant. CDR3 DNA sequence: TGTGCCAGCAGTTTCTGGGGACTACCGTCCTACAATGAGCAGTTCTTC. This codes for CASSFWGLPSYNEQFF.